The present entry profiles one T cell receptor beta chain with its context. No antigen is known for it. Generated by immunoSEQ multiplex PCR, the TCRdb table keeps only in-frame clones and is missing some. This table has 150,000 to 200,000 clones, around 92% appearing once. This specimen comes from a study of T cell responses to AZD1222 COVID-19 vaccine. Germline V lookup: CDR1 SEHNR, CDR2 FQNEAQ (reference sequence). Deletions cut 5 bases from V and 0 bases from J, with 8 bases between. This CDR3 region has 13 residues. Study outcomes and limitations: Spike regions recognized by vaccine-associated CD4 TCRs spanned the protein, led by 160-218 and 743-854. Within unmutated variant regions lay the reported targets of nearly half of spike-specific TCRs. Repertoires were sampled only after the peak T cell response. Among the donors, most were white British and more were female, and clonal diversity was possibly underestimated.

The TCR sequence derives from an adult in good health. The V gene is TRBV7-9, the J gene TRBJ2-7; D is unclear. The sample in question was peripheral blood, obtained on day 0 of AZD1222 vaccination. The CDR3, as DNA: TGTGCCAGCAGCCACAAGGACTCCTACGAGCAGTACTTC. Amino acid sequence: CASSHKDSYEQYF.